The following is a T cell receptor beta chain sequence with its context. No cognate antigen has been identified for it. Base qualities are not provided; no much larger clone lies one nucleotide away. Taken from cysteine to phenylalanine, the CDR3 has 15 residues. Only the CDR3 region is kept as DNA, spanning 45 bases read in frame from base 1. V is clipped by 8 bases and J by 4 bases, and the sequence between their germline boundaries is 17 bases long. The germline V gene (reference sequence) specifies MNHEY as CDR1 and SMNVEV as CDR2. This entry belongs to a study of cytomegalovirus exposure and HLA in healthy donors (dated by TCRdb to 2016 to 2017). Regarding the study in general: An earlier analysis of several hundred of the donors reported roughly 270 Gb of sequence data and 120 million or so unique TCR beta sequences from some 180 million T cells. An earlier analysis of approximately 500 of the donors applied high-throughput TCR beta sequencing to assess whether each TCR beta V gene segment acted as functional or pseudogenic. HLA typing included class I and class II loci at four-digit resolution. On average, roughly 250,000 unique TCR beta nucleotide sequences were sequenced per donor among some 430 genotyped donors of the cohort, with roughly 18% of those sequences being non-productive. In the later analysis, no new phenotypic data were used to find candidate immune exposures; instead, reliance was placed on TCR beta sequences and their occurrence across donors. Besides the first cohort of 550 to 750 subjects, a separate validation cohort made up of around 120 different subjects was used. To predict cytomegalovirus infection status, the study combined high-throughput TCR immunosequencing, statistical association of individual TCRs with disease status, and machine learning. To study patterns of TCR occurrence, a later analysis re-analyzed previously published TCR beta repertoires from 650 to 750 donors and added high-resolution HLA genotyping. Alongside the repertoire data, information on donor age, sex, ethnicity and CMV serostatus was compiled. Roughly 300 gigabases of sequencing data and approximately 84 million unique TCR sequences were included in an early release covering over 600 HLA-typed donors. Typing coverage differed by locus: A, B, C, DRB1 and DQB1 were typed in roughly 620-630 donors, DQA1 in approximately 520, DPA1 in around 600, and DPB1 in 400 to 490. The study was designed to test whether signatures of past pathogen exposure could be identified by cataloging public T cell receptors. A later genetic analysis took genome-wide SNP genotypes for about 55% of the roughly 700 donors and used that subset as a discovery cohort. A handful of DR-DQ haplotypes were handled as single units for association and clustering because linkage in the cohort was strong. The study profiled the T cell repertoires of around 700 subjects by immunosequencing and related them to cytomegalovirus serostatus. Every repertoire in the discovery cohort had been generated on one and the same sequencing platform. Of the roughly 410 genotyped donors, 80% to 90% were placed in the genetic ancestry cluster associated with self-reported Caucasian donors.

Library creation used the immunoSEQ multiplex PCR assay. A mixture of 60 forward primers for TCR Vbeta segments and 13 reverse primers for TCR Jbeta segments was used in the multiplex PCR. A multiplex PCR assay on genomic DNA amplified the CDR3 region of rearranged TCR beta genes. The Illumina HiSeq System was used to sequence the amplified TCR beta libraries as 87-base-pair reads. On the study's bioinformatics: A later analysis counted about 80 million unique TCR beta chains across the 700 or so repertoires, and 9 million to 14 million of these chains were shared by at least two donors. Raw reads were error-corrected and collapsed into unique sequences with a nearest-neighbor algorithm that merged closely related sequences to remove PCR and sequencing errors. Alignment of CDR3 sequences to IMGT reference sequences was used to assign V, D and J gene segments. For a sequence to be retained, at least a six-nucleotide match to both a V gene segment and a J gene segment was required. Rearrangements were classified as productive when the CDR3 lacked stop codons and remained in frame with V and J, and all other rearrangements were classified as non-productive. Following IMGT convention, CDR3 was defined as the stretch from the second conserved V-encoded cysteine to the conserved J-encoded phenylalanine. The earlier analysis of 550 to 650 of the donors excluded any sequence lacking an unambiguous match to a single V gene segment. An earlier analysis of a few hundred of the donors classified V segments as functional when productive rearrangements were above 56.7% and as segregating when the standard deviation between donors was above 5%. A statistical classification framework was built for diagnosing cytomegalovirus status from the catalog of TCR beta chain sequences. In a later analysis, TCR nucleotide sequences were compared against IMGT/GENE-DB human TR gene sequences so that V and J genes could be assigned. The TCRdist pipeline was used in a later analysis to assign CDR3 sequences and most-parsimonious VDJ recombination scenarios. In a later analysis, each TCR beta chain was defined by its CDR3 amino acid sequence together with its V-gene family, and reads without a unique V-gene family were excluded. In a later analysis, nearly 600 highly shared, low-generation-probability nucleotide sequences were removed to address suspected cross-contamination and a sequencing artifact. In a later analysis, a clonal expansion index for each public chain was calculated from normalized within-repertoire ranks of inferred template counts. In a later analysis, generation probabilities were computed using a VDJ recombination model fitted to out-of-frame rearrangements, and the results were checked against IGoR. A later analysis scored TCR-TCR, TCR-HLA and TCR-CMV co-occurrence with hypergeometric tests, applying a repertoire-size bias correction to TCR pairs. A later analysis estimated false discovery rates by permuting HLA or CMV assignments 20 times. A later analysis grouped co-occurring TCRs with DBSCAN, adding TCRdist sequence similarity when clustering within HLA-allele-positive subsets. Repertoires with fewer than 30,000 or more than 120,000 public chains, plus five repertoires with anomalous nucleotide sharing, were excluded from co-occurrence clustering. TCRdb obtained this table from immuneACCESS and retained in-frame rearrangements with V and J assigned. These tables miss some clones; where compared with another copy, unresolved V genes account for less than half of the shortfall, and the remainder is unexplained. The D gene and trimming were derived from the DNA, and the V and J assignments and clone size from that table. The sample profile shows around 150,000 clones; over 65% of them were found once. Jointly, the top ten make up about 1.7% of the sample.

Beyond this particular receptor, the publication reports: In this cohort, only TCR beta chains were sequenced, and detectable features were limited by the absence of alpha or paired-chain data. Sequencing depth was assumed to be roughly uniform across donors in the presence/absence analyses, though that assumption may not hold. Strong co-occurrence of HLA alleles, especially DR and DQ, made assigning TCR associations to individual alleles difficult. At a false discovery rate of 0.05, a later analysis linked 16,000 or so TCR beta sequences to specific HLA alleles. A group of highly shared sequence variants was considered likely to be a technical artifact of the sequencing pipeline. In an earlier analysis of 587 of the donors, most TCR beta V segments appeared in productive rearrangements about 87% or about 30% of the time, broadly matching IMGT annotations. The classifier was reported to diagnose cytomegalovirus status with high specificity and sensitivity in both the original cohort and the validation cohort. According to a later genetic analysis, donors in an Asian-associated ancestry cluster had fewer N-insertions in productive TCRs than the roughly 660-donor mean. In a later analysis, HLA-associated TCR beta chains showed more clonal expansion and lower generation probabilities than non-associated chains that were equally common. An association between a missense DCLRE1C variant and V-gene and J-gene trimming of TCR beta chains was found in a later genetic analysis and replicated in an independent cohort. Because counts were too low, some 17 rarely observed V segments, including chromosome 9 orphons, were left out of the earlier analysis of 500 to 650 of the donors. Most CMV-associated TCR beta chains appeared to be HLA-restricted in a later analysis, and the HLA associations seemed to be driven largely by CMV exposure. Because some donors lacked HLA typing at each locus, the association tests relied only on the typed subset. Most TCR sequences were observed very rarely across donors, whereas some public TCRs were present in many individuals. The study gave a list of about 150 TCR beta chains associated with cytomegalovirus. A further reported finding was that TCR beta sequences accurately predicted the HLA-A and HLA-B alleles for most subjects in the first cohort. The authors suggested that the approach could potentially be extended to other disease states and immunological phenotypes. Several of the top co-occurrence clusters appeared to be linked to parvovirus B19, influenza, CMV and Epstein-Barr virus, according to a later analysis. For the cohort, immune exposure information was limited to CMV serostatus. Correlated functional status among segregating V segments might reflect linkage disequilibrium, but an unknown experimental factor could not be ruled out. In vitro tests confirmed that three of the cytomegalovirus-associated TCR beta chains recognize cytomegalovirus antigens. According to a later analysis, TCR association rates differed among HLA loci, with DRB1 alleles showing the most associated TCRs and HLA-C alleles showing the fewest. Some IMGT-functional V segments, including TRBV6-2 and TRBV6-3, could not be told apart with the 87-base-pair reads, so those segments were excluded.

The cohort comprised hundreds of healthy bone marrow donors. At the time of sampling, all cohort members were nominally healthy, though unrecorded immune exposures were likely present. The donor tested CMV seropositive and was one of the 289 seropositive cohort members. A peripheral blood sample was provided by each donor, and peripheral blood mononuclear cells were used for TCR beta sequencing. Genomic DNA extraction from the blood cell samples was performed with the Qiagen DNeasy Blood Extraction Kit. The chain joins TRBV27 to TRBJ2-2; the D segment could be TRBD2, given 5 matching bases. Sequenced input: PBMCs. The receptor's source is a female donor in good health and CMV-seropositive. Read as DNA, the sequence is TGTGCCAGCCTGAGGACCGCCGAGGGCACCGGGGAGCTGTTTTTT. Translation gives CASLRTAEGTGELFF.